This TCR beta chain originates from a study of T-cell memory formation after mild COVID-19. Trimming removed 2 bases at V and 8 bases at J, with 7 bases between. The CDR3 is made up of 12 amino acids. TCRdb re-analysed the 5' RACE reads in MiXCR, keeping a single row per CDR3 protein. Counted here are about 430,000 distinct CDR3 sequences, less than 25% occurring once; the ten biggest clones make up around 9.5%. This chain connects TRBV12-3 or TRBV12-4 to TRBJ1-5; D remains ambiguous. The receptor was derived from an adult woman who had mild COVID-19 (a few samples of this study predate the infection). Cell type and time point are not known. Source material: PBMCs or a T cell subset sorted from them (not recorded which). This chain's CDR3 is CASSLYGKPQHF. The CDR3 coding sequence is TGTGCCAGCAGTTTATATGGGAAGCCCCAGCATTTT.